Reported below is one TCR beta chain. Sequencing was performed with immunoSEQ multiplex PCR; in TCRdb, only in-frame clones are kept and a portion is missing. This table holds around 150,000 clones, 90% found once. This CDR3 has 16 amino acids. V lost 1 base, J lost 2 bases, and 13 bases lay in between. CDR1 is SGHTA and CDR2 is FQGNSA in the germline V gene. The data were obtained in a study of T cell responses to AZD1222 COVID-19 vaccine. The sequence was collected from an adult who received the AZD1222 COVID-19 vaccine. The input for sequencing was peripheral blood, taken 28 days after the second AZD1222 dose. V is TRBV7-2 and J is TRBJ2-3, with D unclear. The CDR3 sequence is CASSLEVVRNTDTQYF. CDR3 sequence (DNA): TGTGCCAGCAGCTTAGAGGTCGTCAGAAACACAGATACGCAGTATTTT.